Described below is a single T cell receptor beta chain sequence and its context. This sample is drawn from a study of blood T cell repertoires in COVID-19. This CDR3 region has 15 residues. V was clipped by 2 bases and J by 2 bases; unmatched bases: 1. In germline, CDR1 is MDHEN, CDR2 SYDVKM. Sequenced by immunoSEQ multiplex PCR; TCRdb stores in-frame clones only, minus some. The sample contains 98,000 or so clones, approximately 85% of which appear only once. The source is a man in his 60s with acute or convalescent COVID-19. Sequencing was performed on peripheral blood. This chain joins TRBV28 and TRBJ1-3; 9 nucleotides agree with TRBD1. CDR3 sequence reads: CASSLRQGAGNTIYF. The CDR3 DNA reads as TGTGCCAGCAGTTTACGACAGGGGGCTGGAAACACCATATATTTT. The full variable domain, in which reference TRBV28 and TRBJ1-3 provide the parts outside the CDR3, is DVKVTQSSRYLVKRTGEKVFLECVQDMDHENMFWYRQDPGLGLRLIYFSYDVKMKEKGDIPEGYSVSREKKERFSLILESASTNQTSMYLCASSLRQGAGNTIYFGEGSWLTVV.